The subject of this entry is one TCR beta chain. The sample comes from a study of radiation and T cells in renal cell carcinoma. Documented time point: blood 2 weeks post-SBRT. The treatment: 15 Gy SBRT to primary tumor, nephrectomy 4 weeks later. CDR1 and CDR2 (germline): LNHNV, YYDKDF (reference sequence). This CDR3 spans 13 amino acids. V shed 3 bases and J shed 3 bases, with 8 bases lying between them. Using immunoSEQ multiplex PCR, the repertoire was profiled, and TCRdb retains in-frame clones only, with some absent. The profile shows approximately 75,000 clones, 82% of them singletons. The chain joins TRBV15 to TRBJ2-5; no clear D gene. The sequencing used blood, collected from a patient whose treatment included radiotherapy and nephrectomy. This receptor was identified in a man aged 60 to 69 with renal cell carcinoma. This CDR3 reads CATSRDPEETQYF. CDR3 coding DNA: TGTGCCACCAGCAGGGACCCCGAAGAGACCCAGTACTTC. The complete variable domain, with remaining parts taken from reference TRBV15 and TRBJ2-5, reads DAMVIQNPRYQVTQFGKPVTLSCSQTLNHNVMYWYQQKSSQAPKLLFHYYDKDFNNEADTPDNFQSRRPNTSFCFLDIRSPGLGDTAMYLCATSRDPEETQYFGPGTRLLVL.